This T cell receptor beta chain emerged from a study of blood T cell repertoires in COVID-19. In the study overall: Samples representing acute and convalescent COVID-19 were sourced from the United States, Italy and Spain. PBMCs, B-cell-depleted T cells, or T cells were the source of the cDNA or gDNA that made up the material.

Original analysis: Scientists estimated how many nucleated cells there were by amplifying reference gene primers. Assay: immunoSEQ multiplex PCR; the TCRdb copy retains only in-frame clones and omits some. V and J calls and clone size are copied from that table; D and trimming were computed from the DNA. This table holds fewer than 700,000 clones, around 90% found once. The Seattle patients joined while their infection was active and were tracked longitudinally afterward. The sequence came from a woman in her fifties or sixties with COVID-19, enrolled during active disease. What was sequenced was peripheral blood.

The CDR3 sequence: CASSISGGFDTDTQYF. The CDR3 nucleotides are TGTGCCAGTAGTATTAGCGGGGGGTTTGACACAGATACGCAGTATTTT. The V gene is TRBV19, the J gene TRBJ2-3; 10 bases are a match to TRBD2. V lost 3 bases to trimming and J lost 2 bases; unmatched junction nucleotides: 5. This CDR3 comprises 16 residues. Germline V gene lookup returns CDR1 LNHDA and CDR2 SQIVND (reference sequence).